This TCR beta chain was recorded in a study of T cells in Graves' hyperthyroidism and ophthalmopathy. On the study more broadly: Once the initial diagnosis was made, peripheral blood was obtained before any treatment.

Trimming stripped 5 bases from V and 0 bases from J, with 13 bases between. This CDR3 contains 15 residues. Germline CDR1 and CDR2: MNHNS and SASEGT. PBMCs came from 8.5 to 10 ml fresh peripheral blood. Whole-study findings and limits: Blood also held most thyroid clonotypes expanded beyond 0.001. In simple terms, a model built on 13 V-J features told ophthalmopathy apart from stable hyperthyroidism.

What was amplified from RNA transcripts were TCR beta CDR3 regions. A first-round RT-PCR of the TCR CDR3 used the HTBI primer set. TCRdb independently ran MiXCR on the multiplex PCR reads; one entry per CDR3 protein. The sample shows about 610,000 distinct CDR3 sequences, over 12% of them seen only once. This clonotype has ten or more counts. Its specificity is not known. The chain employs TRBV6-1 and TRBJ1-1; unclear D gene. This receptor was taken from a woman aged 40 to 50 with Graves' ophthalmopathy. Material for sequencing was blood. This CDR3 reads CASSPGVLLNTEAFF. CDR3 nucleotides: TGTGCCAGCAGTCCCGGGGTCCTTTTGAACACTGAAGCTTTCTTT.